This T cell receptor (beta chain) was observed in a study of blood T cell repertoires in COVID-19. Those enrolled in Seattle joined during active infection and were followed longitudinally afterward. TCRdb keeps only in-frame clones here, not all; method: immunoSEQ multiplex PCR. Among about 160,000 clones listed, just under 90% were seen once. J was trimmed by 1 base and V by 0 bases; bases with no gene match: 0. The germline gives CDR1 MRHNA, CDR2 SNTAGT. The CDR3 totals 16 residues. The chain employs TRBV6-4 and TRBJ2-2; 9 bases match TRBD2. The clonotype originates from a woman in her 70s with COVID-19, enrolled during active disease. The sequencing sample was made of peripheral blood. CDR3 nucleotides: TGTGCCAGCAGTGACTCGACTAGCGGGAACACCGGGGAGCTGTTTTTT. Translated: CASSDSTSGNTGELFF.